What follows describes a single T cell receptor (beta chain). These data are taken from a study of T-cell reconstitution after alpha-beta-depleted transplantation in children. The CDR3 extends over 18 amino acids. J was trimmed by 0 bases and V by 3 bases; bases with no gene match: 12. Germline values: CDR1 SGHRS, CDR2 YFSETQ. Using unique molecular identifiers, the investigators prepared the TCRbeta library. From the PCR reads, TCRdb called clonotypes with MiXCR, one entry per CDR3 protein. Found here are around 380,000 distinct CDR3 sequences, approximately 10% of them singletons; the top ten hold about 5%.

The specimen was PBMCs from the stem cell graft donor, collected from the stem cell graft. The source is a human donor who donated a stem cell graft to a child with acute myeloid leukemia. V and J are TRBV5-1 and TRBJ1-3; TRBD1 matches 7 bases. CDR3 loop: CASSSWLLTGDSGNTIYF. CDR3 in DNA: TGCGCCAGCAGCTCCTGGTTGTTAACAGGGGACTCTGGAAACACCATATATTTT.